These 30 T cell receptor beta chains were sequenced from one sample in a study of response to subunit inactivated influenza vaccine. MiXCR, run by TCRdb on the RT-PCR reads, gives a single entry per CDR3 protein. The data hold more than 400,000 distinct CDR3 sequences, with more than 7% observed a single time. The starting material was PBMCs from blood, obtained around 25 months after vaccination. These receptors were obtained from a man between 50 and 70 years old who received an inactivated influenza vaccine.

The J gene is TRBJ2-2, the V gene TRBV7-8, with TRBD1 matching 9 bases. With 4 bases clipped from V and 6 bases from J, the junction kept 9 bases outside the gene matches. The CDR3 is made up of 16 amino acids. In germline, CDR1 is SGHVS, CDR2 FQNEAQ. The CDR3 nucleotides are TGTGCCAGCAGCTCACCGGGACAGGGATGGTCCGGGGAGCTGTTTTTT. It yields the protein CASSSPGQGWSGELFF.

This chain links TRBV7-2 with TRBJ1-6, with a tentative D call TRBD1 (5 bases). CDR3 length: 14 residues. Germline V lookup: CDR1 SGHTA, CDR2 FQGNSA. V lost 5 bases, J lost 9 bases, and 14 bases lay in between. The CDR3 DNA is TGTGCCAGCAGCCTCGACAGAGACCTTTCACCCCTCCACTTT. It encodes CASSLDRDLSPLHF.

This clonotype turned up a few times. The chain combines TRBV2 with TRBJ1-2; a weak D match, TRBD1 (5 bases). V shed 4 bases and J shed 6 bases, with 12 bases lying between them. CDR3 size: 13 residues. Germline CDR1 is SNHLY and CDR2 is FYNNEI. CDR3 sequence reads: CASSVRARNGYTF. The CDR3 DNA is TGTGCCAGCAGTGTCAGGGCGCGGAATGGCTACACCTTC.

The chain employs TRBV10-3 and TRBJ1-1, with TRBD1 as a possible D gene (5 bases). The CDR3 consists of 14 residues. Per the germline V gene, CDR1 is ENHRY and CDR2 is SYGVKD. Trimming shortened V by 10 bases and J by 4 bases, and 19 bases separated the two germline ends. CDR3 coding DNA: TGTGCCACCCGTGGGGGAGTGGAGCTCACTGAAGCTTTCTTT. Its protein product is CATRGGVELTEAFF.

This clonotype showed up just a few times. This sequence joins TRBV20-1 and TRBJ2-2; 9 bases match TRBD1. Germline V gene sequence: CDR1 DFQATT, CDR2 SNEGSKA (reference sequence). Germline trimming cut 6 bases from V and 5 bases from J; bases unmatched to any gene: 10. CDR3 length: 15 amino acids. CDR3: CSAYPGQGGTGELFF. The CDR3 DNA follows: TGCAGTGCATATCCGGGACAGGGTGGAACCGGGGAGCTGTTTTTT.

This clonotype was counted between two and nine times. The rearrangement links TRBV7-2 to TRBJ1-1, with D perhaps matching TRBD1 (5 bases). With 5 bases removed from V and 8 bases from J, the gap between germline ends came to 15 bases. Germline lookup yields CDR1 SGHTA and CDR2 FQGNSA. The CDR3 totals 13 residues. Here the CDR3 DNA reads TGTGCCAGCAGCCTACAGGTCCGGGGGGAAGCTTTCTTT. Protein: CASSLQVRGEAFF.

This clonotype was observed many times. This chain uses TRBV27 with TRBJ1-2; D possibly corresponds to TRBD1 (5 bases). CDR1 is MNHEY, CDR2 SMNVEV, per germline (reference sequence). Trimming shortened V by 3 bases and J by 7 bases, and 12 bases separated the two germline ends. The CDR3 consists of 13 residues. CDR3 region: CASSFQGSLGYTF. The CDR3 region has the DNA TGTGCCAGCAGTTTCCAGGGCTCCCTTGGCTACACCTTC.

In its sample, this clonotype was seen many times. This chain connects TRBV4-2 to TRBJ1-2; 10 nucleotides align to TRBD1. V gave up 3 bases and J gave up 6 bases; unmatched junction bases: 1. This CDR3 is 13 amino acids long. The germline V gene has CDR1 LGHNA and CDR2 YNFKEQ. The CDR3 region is CASSQGTGDGYTF. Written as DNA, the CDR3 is TGTGCCAGCAGCCAGGGGACAGGGGATGGCTACACCTTC.

The CDR3: CSATNYPGTDTQYF. CDR3 sequence (DNA): TGCAGTGCTACAAACTACCCGGGGACAGATACGCAGTATTTT. This chain connects TRBV20-1 to TRBJ2-3; the D gene is possibly TRBD2 (5 bases). This CDR3 comprises 14 residues. Trimming cost V 4 bases and J 3 bases, with 14 bases left between them. In germline, CDR1 is DFQATT, CDR2 SNEGSKA (reference sequence).

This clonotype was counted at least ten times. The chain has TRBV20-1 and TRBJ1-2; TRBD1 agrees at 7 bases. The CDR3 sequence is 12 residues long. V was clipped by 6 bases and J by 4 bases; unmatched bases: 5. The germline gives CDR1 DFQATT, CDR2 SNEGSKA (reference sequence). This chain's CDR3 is CSATGFSYGYTF. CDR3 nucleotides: TGCAGTGCGACAGGGTTCAGCTATGGCTACACCTTC.

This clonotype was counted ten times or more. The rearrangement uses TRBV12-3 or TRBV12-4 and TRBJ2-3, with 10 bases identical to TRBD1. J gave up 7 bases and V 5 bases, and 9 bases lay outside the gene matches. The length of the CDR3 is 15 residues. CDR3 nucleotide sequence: TGTGCCAGCAGTCCAGGACAGGGGGATATTAATACGCAGTATTTT. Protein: CASSPGQGDINTQYF.

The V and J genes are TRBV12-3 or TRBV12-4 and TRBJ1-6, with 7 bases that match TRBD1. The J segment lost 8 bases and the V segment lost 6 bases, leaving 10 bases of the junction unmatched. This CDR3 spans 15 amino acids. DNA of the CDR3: TGTGCCAGCAGAGTTGCGACAGGGTTGCATTCACCCCTCCACTTT. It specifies CASRVATGLHSPLHF.

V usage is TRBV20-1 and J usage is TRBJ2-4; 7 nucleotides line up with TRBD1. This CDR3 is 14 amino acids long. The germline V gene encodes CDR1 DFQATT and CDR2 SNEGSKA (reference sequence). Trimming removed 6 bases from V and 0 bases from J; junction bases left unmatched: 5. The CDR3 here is CSARQGEAKNIQYF. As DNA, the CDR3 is TGCAGTGCCAGACAGGGCGAAGCCAAAAACATTCAGTACTTC.

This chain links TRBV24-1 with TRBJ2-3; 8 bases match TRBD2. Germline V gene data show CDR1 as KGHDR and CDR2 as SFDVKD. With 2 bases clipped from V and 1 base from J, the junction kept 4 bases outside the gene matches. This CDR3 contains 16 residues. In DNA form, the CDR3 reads TGTGCCACCAGTGATTCCGGGCGGGAGGGCACAGATACGCAGTATTTT. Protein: CATSDSGREGTDTQYF.

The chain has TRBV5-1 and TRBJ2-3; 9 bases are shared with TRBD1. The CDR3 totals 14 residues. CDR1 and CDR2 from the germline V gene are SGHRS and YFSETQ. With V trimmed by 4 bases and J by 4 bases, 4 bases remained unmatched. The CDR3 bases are TGCGCCAGCAGCCGGGACAGGGTTGCAGATACGCAGTATTTT. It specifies CASSRDRVADTQYF.

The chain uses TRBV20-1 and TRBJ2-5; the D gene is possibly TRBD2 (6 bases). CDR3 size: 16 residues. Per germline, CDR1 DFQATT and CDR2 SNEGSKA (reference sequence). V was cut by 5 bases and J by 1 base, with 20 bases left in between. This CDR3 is CSALLAAHTLQETQYF. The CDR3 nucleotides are TGCAGTGCTCTTTTAGCGGCGCATACTCTCCAAGAGACCCAGTACTTC.

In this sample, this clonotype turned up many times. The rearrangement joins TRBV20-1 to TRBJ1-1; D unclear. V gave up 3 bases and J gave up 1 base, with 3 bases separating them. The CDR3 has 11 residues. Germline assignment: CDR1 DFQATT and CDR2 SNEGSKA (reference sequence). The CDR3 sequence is CSASRNTEAFF. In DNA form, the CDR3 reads TGCAGTGCTAGTAGGAACACTGAAGCTTTCTTT.

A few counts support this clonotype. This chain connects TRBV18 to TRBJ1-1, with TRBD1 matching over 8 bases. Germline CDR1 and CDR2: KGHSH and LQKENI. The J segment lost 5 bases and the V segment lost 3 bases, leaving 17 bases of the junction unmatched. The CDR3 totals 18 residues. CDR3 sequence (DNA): TGTGCCAGCTCACCCTGGACAGGGACTTTGTTCGGAGGGACTGAAGCTTTCTTT. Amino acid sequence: CASSPWTGTLFGGTEAFF.

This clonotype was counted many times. Here the CDR3 DNA reads TGCAGTGCCCGGGGGCGTTACCTCACAGATACGCAGTATTTT. Amino acid sequence: CSARGRYLTDTQYF. The chain combines TRBV20-1 with TRBJ2-3; D may correspond to TRBD1 or TRBD2 (6 bases each). Germline CDR1 DFQATT, CDR2 SNEGSKA (reference sequence). CDR3 length: 14 amino acids. Trimming took off 6 bases at V and 2 bases at J, with 15 bases between the two ends.

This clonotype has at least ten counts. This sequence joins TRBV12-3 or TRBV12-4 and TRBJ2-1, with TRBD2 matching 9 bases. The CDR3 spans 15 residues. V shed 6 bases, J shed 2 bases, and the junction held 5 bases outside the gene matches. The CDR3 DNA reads TGTGCCAGCAGACCCCTAGCGGGGCCCTACAATGAGCAGTTCTTC. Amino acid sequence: CASRPLAGPYNEQFF.

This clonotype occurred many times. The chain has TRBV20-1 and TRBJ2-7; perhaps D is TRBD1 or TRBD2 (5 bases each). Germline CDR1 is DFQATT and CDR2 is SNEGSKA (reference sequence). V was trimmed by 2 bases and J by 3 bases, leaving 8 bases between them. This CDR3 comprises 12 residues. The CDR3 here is CSARWGSYEQYF. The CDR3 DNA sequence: TGCAGTGCTAGATGGGGGAGCTACGAGCAGTACTTC.

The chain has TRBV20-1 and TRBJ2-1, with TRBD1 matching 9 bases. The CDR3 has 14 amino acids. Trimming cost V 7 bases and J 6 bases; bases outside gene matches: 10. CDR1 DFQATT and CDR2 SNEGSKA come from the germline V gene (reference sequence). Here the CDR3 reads CSVTGTGRINEQFF. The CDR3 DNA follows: TGCAGTGTAACCGGGACAGGGCGGATCAATGAGCAGTTCTTC.

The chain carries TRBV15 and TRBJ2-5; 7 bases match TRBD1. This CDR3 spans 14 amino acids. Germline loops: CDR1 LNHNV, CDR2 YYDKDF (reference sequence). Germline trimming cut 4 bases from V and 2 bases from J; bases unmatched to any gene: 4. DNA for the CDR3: TGTGCCACCAGCACGTCAGGGGGTCAAGAGACCCAGTACTTC. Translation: CATSTSGGQETQYF.

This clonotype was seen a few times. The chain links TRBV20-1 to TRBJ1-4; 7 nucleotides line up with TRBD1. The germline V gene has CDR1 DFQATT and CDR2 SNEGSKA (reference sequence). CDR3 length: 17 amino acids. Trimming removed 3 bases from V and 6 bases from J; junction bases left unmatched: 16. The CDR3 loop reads CSARGIHRGRFHEKLFF. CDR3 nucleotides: TGCAGTGCTAGGGGGATCCACAGGGGTCGGTTCCATGAAAAACTGTTTTTT.

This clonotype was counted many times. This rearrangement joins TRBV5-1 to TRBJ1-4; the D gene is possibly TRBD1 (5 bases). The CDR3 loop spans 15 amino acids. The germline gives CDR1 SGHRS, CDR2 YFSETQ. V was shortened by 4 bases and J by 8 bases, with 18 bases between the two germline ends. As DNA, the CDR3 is TGCGCCAGCAGCCTCAGGGACGGCCATGGGGAAAAACTGTTTTTT. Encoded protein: CASSLRDGHGEKLFF.

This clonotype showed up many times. The CDR3 bases are TGTGCCAGCAGTTACTCGGATCAGGGGGCTCAGCCCCTCCACTTT. Translating gives CASSYSDQGAQPLHF. The J gene is TRBJ1-6, the V gene TRBV6-5, with 8 bases fitting TRBD1. Germline V lookup: CDR1 MNHEY, CDR2 SVGAGI. V lost 0 bases, J lost 13 bases, and 8 bases stayed unmatched. CDR3 size: 15 residues.

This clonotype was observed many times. The CDR3 nucleotides read TGTGCCAGCAGCCCAGCGCGGGGCTCCGGGGGCAATGAGCAGTTCTTC. Its protein product is CASSPARGSGGNEQFF. The rearrangement uses TRBV7-6 and TRBJ2-1; TRBD2 might be the D (6 bases). Deletions cut 5 bases from V and 6 bases from J, with 20 bases between. The CDR3 runs to 16 residues. Germline CDR1 is SGHVS and CDR2 is FNYEAQ.

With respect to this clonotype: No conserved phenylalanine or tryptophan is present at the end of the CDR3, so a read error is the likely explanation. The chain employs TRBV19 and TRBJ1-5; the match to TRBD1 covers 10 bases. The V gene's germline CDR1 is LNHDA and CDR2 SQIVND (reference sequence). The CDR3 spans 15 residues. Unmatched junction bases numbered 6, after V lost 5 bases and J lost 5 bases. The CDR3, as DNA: TGTGCCAGTAGTCCAGGGGGACAGGGGTATCAGCCCCAGCATTCT. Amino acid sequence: CASSPGGQGYQPQHS.

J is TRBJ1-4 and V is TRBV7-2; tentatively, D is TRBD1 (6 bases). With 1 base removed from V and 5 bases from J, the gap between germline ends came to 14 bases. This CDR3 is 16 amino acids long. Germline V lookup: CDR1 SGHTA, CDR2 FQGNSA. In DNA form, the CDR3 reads TGTGCCAGCAGCTTAGACTTGACAGGCATAAATGAAAAACTGTTTTTT. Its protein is CASSLDLTGINEKLFF.

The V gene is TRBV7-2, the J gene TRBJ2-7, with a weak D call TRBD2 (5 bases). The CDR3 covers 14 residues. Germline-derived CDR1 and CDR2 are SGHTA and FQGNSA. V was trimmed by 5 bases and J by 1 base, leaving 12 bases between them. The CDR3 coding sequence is TGTGCCAGCAGCCAATGGACGGGATCCTACGAGCAGTACTTC. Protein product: CASSQWTGSYEQYF. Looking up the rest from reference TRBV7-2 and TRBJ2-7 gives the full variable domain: GAGVSQSPSNKVTEKGKDVELRCDPISGHTALYWYRQSLGQGLEFLIYFQGNSAPDKSGLPSDRFSAERTGGSVSTLTIQRTQQEDSAVYLCASSQWTGSYEQYFGPGTRLTVT.